The rows below give T cell receptor beta chains drawn from one sample of a study of brain metastases from non-small cell lung cancer. The data were produced by immunoSEQ multiplex PCR, yet TCRdb's version contains in-frame clones alone and is incomplete. The table lists some 2,100 clones, 80% of them singletons. The sequenced sample consisted of tumor-adjacent normal tissue. Receptor source: a donor at least 40 years old with non-small cell lung cancer. CDR3s include the opening cysteine and the closing phenylalanine or tryptophan.

v_call: TRBV3-1/TRBV3-2; cdr3_length: 17; cdr3_aa: CASSRFDRGRANYGYTF
v_call: TRBV5-8; cdr3_length: 15; cdr3_aa: CASSSGQAGSETQYF
v_call: TRBV12-5; cdr3_length: 14; cdr3_aa: CASGLRGSNQPQHF
v_call: TRBV19; cdr3_length: 16; cdr3_aa: CASSPLVGRLNTEAFF
v_call: TRBV9; cdr3_length: 15; cdr3_aa: CASSVALADTGELFF
v_call: TRBV9; cdr3_length: 15; cdr3_aa: CASSVVENVGYGYTF
v_call: TRBV5-6; cdr3_length: 13; cdr3_aa: CASSLASGSTQYF
v_call: TRBV9; cdr3_length: 15; cdr3_aa: CASSYGLAGGNEQYF
v_call: TRBV3-1/TRBV3-2; cdr3_length: 15; cdr3_aa: CASRARTGSRNTIYF
v_call: TRBV10-3; cdr3_length: 14; cdr3_aa: CAISDPKDSYEQYF
v_call: TRBV19; cdr3_length: 15; cdr3_aa: CASIGGRLNTGELFF
v_call: TRBV2; cdr3_length: 17; cdr3_aa: CASSLWTGQGAFQPQHF
v_call: TRBV29-1; cdr3_length: 16; cdr3_aa: CSVDLTLSTYQETQYF
v_call: TRBV9; cdr3_length: 14; cdr3_aa: CASSAGQGGSPLHF
v_call: TRBV4-2; cdr3_length: 19; cdr3_aa: CASSQDPARGVSTNEKLFF
v_call: TRBV21-1; cdr3_length: 14; cdr3_aa: CASSPSGSNQPQHF
v_call: TRBV5-1; cdr3_length: 13; cdr3_aa: CASSFGLATEAFF
v_call: TRBV7-2; cdr3_length: 14; cdr3_aa: CASSLENRLYGYTF
v_call: TRBV10-3; cdr3_length: 11; cdr3_aa: CAISEIDTQYF
v_call: TRBV21-1; cdr3_length: 14; cdr3_aa: CASREDREGQPQHF
v_call: TRBV12-3/TRBV12-4; cdr3_length: 13; cdr3_aa: CASSLTYKETQYF
v_call: TRBV5-6; cdr3_length: 13; cdr3_aa: CASSLVGGDEQFF
v_call: TRBV29-1; cdr3_length: 13; cdr3_aa: CSVTGTGMIGQFF